The 8 T cell receptor beta chains presented below share a single source sample, sequenced in a study of blood T cell repertoires in COVID-19. The assay was immunoSEQ multiplex PCR, and TCRdb's table has in-frame clones only and misses some. Of about 280,000 clones listed, around four fifths are singletons. Sequenced sample: peripheral blood. The receptor set was obtained from a woman aged 50 to 65 who had recovered from COVID-19.

V usage is TRBV2 and J usage is TRBJ2-3; D uncertain. Germline lookup yields CDR1 SNHLY and CDR2 FYNNEI. V shed 1 base and J shed 6 bases, with 11 bases lying between them. This CDR3 spans 14 amino acids. CDR3 nucleotide sequence: TGTGCCAGCAGTGAAGGGCCTAGTGGTGATACGCAGTATTTT. It is translated as CASSEGPSGDTQYF.

The J gene is TRBJ2-1, the V gene TRBV18; D might be TRBD2 (5 bases). The germline gives CDR1 KGHSH, CDR2 LQKENI. V was clipped by 6 bases and J by 7 bases, with 10 bases between them. The CDR3 has 12 amino acids. The CDR3 sequence: CASSPTRNEQFF. Here the CDR3 DNA reads TGTGCCAGCTCGCCCACTAGGAATGAGCAGTTCTTC. The full variable domain, rest sourced from reference TRBV18 and TRBJ2-1, is NAGVMQNPRHLVRRRGQEARLRCSPMKGHSHVYWYRQLPEEGLKFMVYLQKENIIDESGMPKERFSAEFPKEGPSILRIQQVVRGDSAAYFCASSPTRNEQFFGPGTRLTVL.

V usage is TRBV4-3 and J usage is TRBJ2-3, with D possibly being TRBD2 (6 bases). The CDR3 consists of 17 residues. The V end was cut by 0 bases, the J end by 1 base, with 14 bases between. Looked up from germline, CDR1 is LGHNA and CDR2 is YSLEER. The chain's CDR3 is CASSQDAGGRGTDTQYF. The CDR3 nucleotides read TGCGCCAGCAGCCAAGATGCAGGAGGGCGGGGCACAGATACGCAGTATTTT.

The chain combines TRBV6-5 with TRBJ1-2; D remains unclear. The ends were cut back, 7 bases at V and 5 bases at J, with 20 bases in the middle. Germline CDR1 is MNHEY and CDR2 is SVGAGI. The CDR3 loop spans 15 amino acids. The CDR3 spells CASIPGPTAGYGYTF. CDR3 DNA sequence: TGTGCCAGCATCCCTGGCCCGACGGCGGGGTATGGCTACACCTTC.

This clone was observed once. The chain carries TRBV9 and TRBJ1-2; no reliable D call. CDR3 size: 14 residues. V lost 3 bases to trimming and J lost 6 bases, with 15 bases between them. Germline V gene lookup returns CDR1 SGDLS and CDR2 YYNGEE. As DNA, the CDR3 is TGTGCCAGCAGCGGGGTCAGCACAGTTAATGGCTACACCTTC. Protein sequence: CASSGVSTVNGYTF. Full variable domain (outside the CDR3, taken from reference TRBV9 and TRBJ1-2): DSGVTQTPKHLITATGQRVTLRCSPRSGDLSVYWYQQSLDQGLQFLIQYYNGEERAKGNILERFSAQQFPDLHSELNLSSLELGDSALYFCASSGVSTVNGYTFGSGTRLTVV.

This chain uses TRBV7-6 with TRBJ1-1; weak D call: TRBD1 (5 bases). Trimming removed 5 bases from V and 0 bases from J, with 10 bases in between. This CDR3 has 14 residues. Germline values: CDR1 SGHVS, CDR2 FNYEAQ. For the CDR3, the DNA is TGTGCCAGCAGCCCAACAGGAATGAACACTGAAGCTTTCTTT. It specifies CASSPTGMNTEAFF.

This clone has just a few counts. V gene TRBV10-3 combines with J gene TRBJ1-2; TRBD1 matches 9 bases. The germline CDR1 and CDR2 sequences are ENHRY and SYGVKD. The CDR3 contains 15 residues. J lost 6 bases, V lost 0 bases, and 5 bases had no gene match. The CDR3 protein is CAISESGQGIDGYTF. For the CDR3, the DNA is TGTGCCATCAGTGAGTCAGGACAGGGGATCGATGGCTACACCTTC.

The rearrangement links TRBV28 to TRBJ2-3, with 8 positions matching TRBD2. Germline V gives CDR1 MDHEN, CDR2 SYDVKM. The CDR3 spans 14 residues. V gave up 6 bases and J gave up 3 bases; unmatched junction bases: 5. The CDR3 bases are TGTGCCAGCAGATCGGGGGGGCTTACAGATACGCAGTATTTT. This gives the protein CASRSGGLTDTQYF.